This TCR beta chain was identified during a study of T cell changes during pregnancy in multiple sclerosis. Clones were sequenced by immunoSEQ multiplex PCR, and TCRdb holds only the in-frame ones, with some missing. The sample has 45,000 or so clones; around 93% are singletons. CDR1 and CDR2 from the germline V gene are MNHEY and SVGAGI. J gave up 0 bases and V 5 bases, and 5 bases lay outside the gene matches. The CDR3 totals 15 residues. This clone has more than one count but fewer than ten. The material was CD8+ T cells from peripheral blood mononuclear cells, obtained in the second trimester of pregnancy. The V call is TRBV6-5, the J call TRBJ1-1, with 8 bases matching TRBD1. The origin of this receptor is a female donor with multiple sclerosis, enrolled in a pregnancy study. This CDR3 is CASSQLTGVNTEAFF. The CDR3 region has the DNA TGTGCCAGCAGTCAATTGACAGGGGTGAACACTGAAGCTTTCTTT.